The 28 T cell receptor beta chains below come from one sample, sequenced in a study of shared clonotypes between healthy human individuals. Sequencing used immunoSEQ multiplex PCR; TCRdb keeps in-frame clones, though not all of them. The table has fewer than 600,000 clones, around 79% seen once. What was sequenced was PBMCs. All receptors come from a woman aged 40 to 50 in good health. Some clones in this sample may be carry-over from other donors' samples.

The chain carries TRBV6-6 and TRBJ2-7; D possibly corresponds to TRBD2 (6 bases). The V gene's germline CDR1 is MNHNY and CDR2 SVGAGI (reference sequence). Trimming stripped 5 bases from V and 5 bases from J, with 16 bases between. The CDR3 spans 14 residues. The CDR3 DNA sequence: TGTGCCAGCAGTCCCGTCCGCGGGAAACACGAGCAGTACTTC. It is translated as CASSPVRGKHEQYF.

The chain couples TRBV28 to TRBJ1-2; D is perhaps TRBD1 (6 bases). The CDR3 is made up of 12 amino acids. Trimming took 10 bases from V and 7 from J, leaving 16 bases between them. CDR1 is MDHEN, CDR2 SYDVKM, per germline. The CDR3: CATGRGVGGYTF. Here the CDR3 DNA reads TGTGCCACTGGCAGGGGCGTGGGTGGCTACACCTTC.

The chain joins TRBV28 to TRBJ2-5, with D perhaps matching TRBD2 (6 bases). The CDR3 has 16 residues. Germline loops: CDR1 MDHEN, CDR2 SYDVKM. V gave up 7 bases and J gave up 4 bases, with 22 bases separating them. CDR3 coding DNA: TGTGCCAGCACCCGAATCGGACGGGAGCAAGGAGAGACCCAGTACTTC. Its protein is CASTRIGREQGETQYF.

The DNA of the CDR3 is TGTGCCAGCAGCTTAGATTCCAGCGGGACCTACGAGCAGTACTTC. It encodes CASSLDSSGTYEQYF. The chain carries TRBV7-6 and TRBJ2-7, with 7 bases aligning to TRBD2. The CDR3 is 15 amino acids. V dropped 1 base and J dropped 2; count of bases not matched to a gene: 5. Germline loops: CDR1 SGHVS, CDR2 FNYEAQ. The full variable domain, rest sourced from reference TRBV7-6 and TRBJ2-7, is GAGVSQSPRYKVTKRGQDVALRCDPISGHVSLYWYRQALGQGPEFLTYFNYEAQQDKSGLPNDRFSAERPEGSISTLTIQRTEQRDSAMYRCASSLDSSGTYEQYFGPGTRLTVT.

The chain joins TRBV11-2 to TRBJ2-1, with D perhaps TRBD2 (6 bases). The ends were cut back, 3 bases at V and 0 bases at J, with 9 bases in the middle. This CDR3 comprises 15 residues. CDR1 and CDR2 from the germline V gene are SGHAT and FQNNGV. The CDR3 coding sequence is TGTGCCAGCAGCTTCGAGCGGGTCTCCTACAATGAGCAGTTCTTC. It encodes CASSFERVSYNEQFF.

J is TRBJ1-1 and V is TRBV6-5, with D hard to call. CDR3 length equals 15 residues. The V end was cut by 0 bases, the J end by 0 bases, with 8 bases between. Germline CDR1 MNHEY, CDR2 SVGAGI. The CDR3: CASSYSTQLNTEAFF. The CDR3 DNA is TGTGCCAGCAGTTACTCGACGCAGTTGAACACTGAAGCTTTCTTT.

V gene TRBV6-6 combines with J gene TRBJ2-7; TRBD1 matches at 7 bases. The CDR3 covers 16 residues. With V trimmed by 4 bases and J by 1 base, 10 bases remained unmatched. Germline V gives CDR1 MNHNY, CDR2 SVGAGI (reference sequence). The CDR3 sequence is CASSSSRQGASYEQYF. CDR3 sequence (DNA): TGTGCCAGCAGTTCCAGTCGACAGGGAGCTTCCTACGAGCAGTACTTC.

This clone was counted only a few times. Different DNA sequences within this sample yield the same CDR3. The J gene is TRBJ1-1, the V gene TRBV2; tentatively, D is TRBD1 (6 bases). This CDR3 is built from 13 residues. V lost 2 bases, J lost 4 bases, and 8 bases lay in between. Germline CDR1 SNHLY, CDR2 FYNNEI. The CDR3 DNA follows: TGTGCCAGCAGTGAACAGGGGAGCACTGAAGCTTTCTTT. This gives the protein CASSEQGSTEAFF. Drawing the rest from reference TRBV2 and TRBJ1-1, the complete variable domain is EPEVTQTPSHQVTQMGQEVILRCVPISNHLYFYWYRQILGQKVEFLVSFYNNEISEKSEIFDDQFSVERPDGSNFTLKIRSTKLEDSAMYFCASSEQGSTEAFFGQGTRLTVV.

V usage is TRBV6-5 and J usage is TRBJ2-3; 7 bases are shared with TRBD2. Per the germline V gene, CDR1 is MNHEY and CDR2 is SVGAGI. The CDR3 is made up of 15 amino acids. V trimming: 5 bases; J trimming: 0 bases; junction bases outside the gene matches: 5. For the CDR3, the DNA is TGTGCCAGCAGTAGAGCTAGCGGTAGCACAGATACGCAGTATTTT. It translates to CASSRASGSTDTQYF.

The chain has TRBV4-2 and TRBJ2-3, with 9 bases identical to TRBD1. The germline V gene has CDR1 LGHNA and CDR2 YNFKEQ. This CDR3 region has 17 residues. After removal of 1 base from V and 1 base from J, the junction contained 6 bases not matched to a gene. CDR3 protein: CASSQVPRTGGTDTQYF. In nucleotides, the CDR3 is TGTGCCAGCAGCCAAGTACCCCGGACAGGGGGCACAGATACGCAGTATTTT.

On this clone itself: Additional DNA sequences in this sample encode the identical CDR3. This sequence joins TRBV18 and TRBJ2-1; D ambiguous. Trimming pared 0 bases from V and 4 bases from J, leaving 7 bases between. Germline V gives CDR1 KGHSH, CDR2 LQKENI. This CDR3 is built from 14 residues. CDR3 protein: CASSPPGGYNEQFF. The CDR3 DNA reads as TGTGCCAGCTCACCACCGGGCGGTTACAATGAGCAGTTCTTC.

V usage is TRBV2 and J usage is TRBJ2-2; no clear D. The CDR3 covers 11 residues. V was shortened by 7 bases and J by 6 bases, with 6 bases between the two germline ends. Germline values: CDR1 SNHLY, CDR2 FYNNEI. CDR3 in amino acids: CASTASGELFF. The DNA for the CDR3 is TGTGCCAGCACGGCATCCGGGGAGCTGTTTTTT.

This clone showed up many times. DNA for the CDR3: TGTGCCAGCAAGTCCGGGACAGGGGATAACTATGGCTACACCTTC. Residues: CASKSGTGDNYGYTF. The chain is built from TRBV2 and TRBJ1-2; 10 bases fit TRBD1. The CDR3 loop spans 15 amino acids. CDR1 SNHLY and CDR2 FYNNEI come from the germline V gene. After removal of 7 bases from V and 1 base from J, the junction contained 6 bases not matched to a gene.

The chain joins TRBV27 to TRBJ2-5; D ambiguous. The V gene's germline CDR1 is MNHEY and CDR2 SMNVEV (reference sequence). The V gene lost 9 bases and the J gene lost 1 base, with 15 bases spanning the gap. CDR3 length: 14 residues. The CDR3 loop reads CARTFTGPQETQYF. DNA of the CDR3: TGTGCCAGAACGTTTACGGGCCCCCAAGAGACCCAGTACTTC.

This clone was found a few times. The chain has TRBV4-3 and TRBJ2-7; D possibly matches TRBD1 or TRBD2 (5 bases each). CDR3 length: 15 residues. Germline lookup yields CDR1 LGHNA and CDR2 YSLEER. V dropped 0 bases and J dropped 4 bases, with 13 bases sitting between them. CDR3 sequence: CASSQDWGSGYEQYF. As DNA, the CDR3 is TGCGCCAGCAGCCAAGATTGGGGGAGCGGTTACGAGCAGTACTTC.

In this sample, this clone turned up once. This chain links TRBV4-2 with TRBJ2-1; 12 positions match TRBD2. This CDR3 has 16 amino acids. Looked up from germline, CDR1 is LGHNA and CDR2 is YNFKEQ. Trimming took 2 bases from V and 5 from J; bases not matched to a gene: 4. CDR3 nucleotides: TGTGCCAGCAGCCAACCAGGGACTAGCGGGCACAATGAGCAGTTCTTC. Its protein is CASSQPGTSGHNEQFF.

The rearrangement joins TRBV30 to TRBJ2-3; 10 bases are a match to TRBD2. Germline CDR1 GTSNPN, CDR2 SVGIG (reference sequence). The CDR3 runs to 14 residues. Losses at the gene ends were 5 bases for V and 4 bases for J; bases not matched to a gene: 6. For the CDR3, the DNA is TGTGCCTGGGGAAGCGGGACTAGCGCAGATACGCAGTATTTT. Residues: CAWGSGTSADTQYF.

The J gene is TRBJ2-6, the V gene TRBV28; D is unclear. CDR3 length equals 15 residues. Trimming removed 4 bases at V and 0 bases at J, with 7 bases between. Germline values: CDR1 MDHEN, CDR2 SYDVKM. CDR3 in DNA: TGTGCCAGCAGTTATGGAAGCTCTGGGGCCAACGTCCTGACTTTC. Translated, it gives CASSYGSSGANVLTF. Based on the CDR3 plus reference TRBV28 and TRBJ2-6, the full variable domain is DVKVTQSSRYLVKRTGEKVFLECVQDMDHENMFWYRQDPGLGLRLIYFSYDVKMKEKGDIPEGYSVSREKKERFSLILESASTNQTSMYLCASSYGSSGANVLTFGAGSRLTVL.

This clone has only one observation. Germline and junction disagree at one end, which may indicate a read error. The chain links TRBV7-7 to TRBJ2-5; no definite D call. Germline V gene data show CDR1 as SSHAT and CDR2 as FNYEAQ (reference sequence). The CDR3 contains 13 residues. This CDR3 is CASSSDTQETQYF. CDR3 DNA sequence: TGTGCTAGCAGCTCCGACACACAAGAGACCCAGTACTTC.

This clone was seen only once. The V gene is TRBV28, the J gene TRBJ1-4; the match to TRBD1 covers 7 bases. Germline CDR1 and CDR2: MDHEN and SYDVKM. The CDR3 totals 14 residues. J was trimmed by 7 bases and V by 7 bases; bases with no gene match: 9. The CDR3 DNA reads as TGTGCCAGCAATGAATCAGGGGGAGGTGAAAAACTGTTTTTT. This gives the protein CASNESGGGEKLFF.

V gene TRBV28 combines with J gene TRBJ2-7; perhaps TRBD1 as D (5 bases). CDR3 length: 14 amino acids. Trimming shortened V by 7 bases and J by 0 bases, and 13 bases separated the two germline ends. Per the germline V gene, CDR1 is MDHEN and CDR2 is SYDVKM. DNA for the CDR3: TGTGCCAGCATGTTCAGGGTTCCCTCCTACGAGCAGTACTTC. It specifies CASMFRVPSYEQYF.

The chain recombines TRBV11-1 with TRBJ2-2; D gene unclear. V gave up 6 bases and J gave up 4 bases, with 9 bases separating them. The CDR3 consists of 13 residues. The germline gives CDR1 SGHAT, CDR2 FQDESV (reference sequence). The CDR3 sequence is CASSQPITGELFF. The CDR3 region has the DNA TGTGCCAGCAGTCAACCTATCACCGGGGAGCTGTTTTTT.

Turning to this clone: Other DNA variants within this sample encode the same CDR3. In DNA, the CDR3 is TGTGCCAGCAGGGGGGGAAACTATGGCTACACCTTC. Protein: CASRGGNYGYTF. The V call is TRBV27, the J call TRBJ1-2; tentative D call: TRBD1 (5 bases). The V gene lost 6 bases and the J gene lost 2 bases, with 7 bases spanning the gap. The CDR3 runs 12 residues. Germline CDR1 MNHEY, CDR2 SMNVEV (reference sequence).

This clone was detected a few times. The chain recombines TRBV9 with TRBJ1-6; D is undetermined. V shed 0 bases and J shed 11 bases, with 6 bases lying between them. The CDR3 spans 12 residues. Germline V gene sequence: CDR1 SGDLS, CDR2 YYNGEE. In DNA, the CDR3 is TGTGCCAGCAGCGTAGGGTACCCACCCCTCCACTTT. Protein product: CASSVGYPPLHF. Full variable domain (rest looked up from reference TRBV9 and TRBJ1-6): DSGVTQTPKHLITATGQRVTLRCSPRSGDLSVYWYQQSLDQGLQFLIQYYNGEERAKGNILERFSAQQFPDLHSELNLSSLELGDSALYFCASSVGYPPLHFGNGTRLTVT.

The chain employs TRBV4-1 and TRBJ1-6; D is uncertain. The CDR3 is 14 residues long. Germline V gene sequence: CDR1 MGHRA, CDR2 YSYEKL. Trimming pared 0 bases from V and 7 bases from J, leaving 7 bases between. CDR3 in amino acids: CASSQDYGNSPLHF. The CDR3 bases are TGCGCCAGCAGCCAAGATTACGGGAATTCACCCCTCCACTTT.

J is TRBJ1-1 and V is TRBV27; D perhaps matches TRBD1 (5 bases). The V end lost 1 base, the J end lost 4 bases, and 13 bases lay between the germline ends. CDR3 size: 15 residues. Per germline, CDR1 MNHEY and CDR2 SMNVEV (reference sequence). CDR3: CASSLWGGETTEAFF. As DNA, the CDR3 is TGTGCCAGCAGTTTATGGGGGGGGGAGACCACTGAAGCTTTCTTT.

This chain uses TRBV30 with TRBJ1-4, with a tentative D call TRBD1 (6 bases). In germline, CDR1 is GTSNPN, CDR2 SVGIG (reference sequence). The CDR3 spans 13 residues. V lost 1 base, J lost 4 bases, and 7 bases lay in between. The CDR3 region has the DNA TGTGCCTGGAGTGCACAGGGTAATGAAAAACTGTTTTTT. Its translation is CAWSAQGNEKLFF.

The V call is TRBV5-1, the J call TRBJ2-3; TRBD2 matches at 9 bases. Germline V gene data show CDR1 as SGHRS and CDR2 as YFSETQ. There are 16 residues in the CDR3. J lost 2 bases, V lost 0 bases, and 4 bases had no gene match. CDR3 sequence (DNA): TGCGCCAGCAGCTTGGGCGGCGGGAGGGCCACAGATACGCAGTATTTT. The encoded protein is CASSLGGGRATDTQYF.